The present TCR beta chain was sequenced within a study of human T cells and chemical hapten exposure. The time point was: patch test 2, 6 weeks after DPC sensitization. Treatment in this sample: therapeutic diphenylcyclopropenone sensitization with weekly scalp DPC. The germline gives CDR1 SEHNR, CDR2 FQNEAQ (reference sequence). The V gene lost 5 bases and the J gene lost 4 bases, with 14 bases spanning the gap. The CDR3 extends over 14 amino acids. The library tagged individual cDNA molecules with unique molecular identifiers. TCRdb recomputed calls from the RACE reads with MiXCR, one row per CDR3 protein. The table shows tens of thousands of distinct CDR3 sequences, with roughly 8.5% occurring only once. About this clonotype itself: Its antigen is not known.

Study-level results: TCRs at high frequency, those above 1 in 1000, did not change with DPC sensitization.

This sequence was found in a woman aged 45-59 years with alopecia areata. Some clones in this sample may be carry-over from other donors' samples. The source material was whole blood, sampled in connection with sensitization to the hapten diphenylcyclopropenone (DPC). V usage is TRBV7-9 and J usage is TRBJ1-1, with D tentatively TRBD1 (6 bases). The CDR3 sequence: CASSPLGGATEAFF. In DNA form, the CDR3 reads TGTGCCAGCAGCCCCCTAGGGGGGGCCACTGAAGCTTTCTTT. Looking up the rest from reference TRBV7-9 and TRBJ1-1 gives the full variable domain: DTGVSQNPRHKITKRGQNVTFRCDPISEHNRLYWYRQTLGQGPEFLTYFQNEAQLEKSRLLSDRFSAERPKGSFSTLEIQRTEQGDSAMYLCASSPLGGATEAFFGQGTRLTVV.